This T cell receptor beta chain comes out of a study of blood T cell repertoires in COVID-19. Study-level background: Material from acute and convalescent COVID-19 was sourced from the United States, Italy and Spain. Sources were T cells, B-cell-depleted T cells, or PBMCs; the material itself was cDNA or gDNA.

Source study methods: Amplification of reference gene primers was used by the study to estimate nucleated cell counts. The data were produced by immunoSEQ multiplex PCR, yet TCRdb's version contains in-frame clones alone and is incomplete. V and J calls plus clone size are reproduced from that table; the DNA served to infer D and trimming. Of 90,000 to 150,000 clones listed, over 75% were seen once; the top ten hold around 30%. The ends lost 5 bases at V and 5 bases at J; junction bases unmatched: 6. The CDR3 loop spans 15 amino acids. Germline CDR1 is MDHEN and CDR2 is SYDVKM. The receptor's source is a man in his 70s with active or convalescent COVID-19. Sample: peripheral blood. This chain uses TRBV28 with TRBJ2-5; 12 nucleotides match TRBD1. CDR3 DNA sequence: TGTGCCAGCAGTAAACCGGGACAGGGGGCGGAGACCCAGTACTTC. Protein product: CASSKPGQGAETQYF.